This record concerns one T cell receptor (beta chain) sequence. What it binds is not known. Separate from the approximately 670-subject first cohort, the approximately 120-subject validation cohort was the one that the donors belonged to. This record comes from a study of cytomegalovirus exposure and HLA in healthy donors. Measured with immunoSEQ multiplex PCR; TCRdb has only the in-frame clones, and not every one. The table has about 82,000 clones, over 85% seen once. Whole-study results and caveats: A subsequent analysis found that TCR clusters from the first cohort also tended to co-occur in the approximately 110 validation repertoires, with approximately 95% of cluster scores above 0. In vitro, a few CMV-associated chains proved specific for CMV antigens. Many donors shared some public TCRs, even though most TCR sequences were rare.

CDR3 size: 18 residues. J lost 1 base, V lost 8 bases, and 16 bases had no gene match. Germline V lookup: CDR1 MDHEN, CDR2 SYDVKM. This sequence originates from a woman under 30 in good health and CMV-seronegative. Sequencing input: PBMCs. The J gene is TRBJ2-5, the V gene TRBV28, with 10 positions matching TRBD2. The CDR3 bases are TGTGCCAGCCTACTCCGGGTTAGCGGGAGGAGGGCCCAAGAGACCCAGTACTTC. This gives the protein CASLLRVSGRRAQETQYF.